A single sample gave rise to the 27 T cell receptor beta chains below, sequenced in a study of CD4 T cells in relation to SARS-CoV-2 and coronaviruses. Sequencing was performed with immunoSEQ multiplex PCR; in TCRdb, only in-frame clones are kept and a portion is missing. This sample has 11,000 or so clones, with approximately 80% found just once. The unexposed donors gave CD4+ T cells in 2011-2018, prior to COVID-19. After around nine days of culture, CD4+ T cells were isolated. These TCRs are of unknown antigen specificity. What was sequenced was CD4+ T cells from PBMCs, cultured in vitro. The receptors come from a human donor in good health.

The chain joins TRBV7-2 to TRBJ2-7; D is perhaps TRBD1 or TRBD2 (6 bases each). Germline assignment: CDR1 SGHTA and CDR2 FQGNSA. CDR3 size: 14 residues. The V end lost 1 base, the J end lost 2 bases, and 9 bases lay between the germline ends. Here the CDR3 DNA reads TGTGCCAGCAGCTTAGGAGGGGGGCCCTACGAGCAGTACTTC. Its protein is CASSLGGGPYEQYF.

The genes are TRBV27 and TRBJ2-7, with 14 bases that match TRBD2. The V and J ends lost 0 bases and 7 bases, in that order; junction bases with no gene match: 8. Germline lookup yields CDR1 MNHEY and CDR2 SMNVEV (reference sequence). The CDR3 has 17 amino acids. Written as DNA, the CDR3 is TGTGCCAGCAGTTTATCGGTGGGGACTAGCGGGAGCGGTGAGCAGTACTTC. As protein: CASSLSVGTSGSGEQYF.

The CDR3 is CASSLGGRYEQYF. The CDR3 bases are TGTGCCAGCAGCTTAGGAGGGCGGTACGAGCAGTACTTC. The chain couples TRBV7-2 to TRBJ2-7; tentative D call: TRBD2 (5 bases). With 1 base removed from V and 4 bases from J, the gap between germline ends came to 8 bases. Looked up from germline, CDR1 is SGHTA and CDR2 is FQGNSA. The CDR3 totals 13 residues.

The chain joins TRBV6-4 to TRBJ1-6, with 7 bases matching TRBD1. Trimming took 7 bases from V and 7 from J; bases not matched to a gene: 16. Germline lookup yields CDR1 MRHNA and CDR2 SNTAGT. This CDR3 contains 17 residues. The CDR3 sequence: CASTGGVQGKRNSPLHF. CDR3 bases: TGTGCCAGCACAGGGGGAGTCCAGGGAAAACGGAATTCACCCCTCCACTTT.

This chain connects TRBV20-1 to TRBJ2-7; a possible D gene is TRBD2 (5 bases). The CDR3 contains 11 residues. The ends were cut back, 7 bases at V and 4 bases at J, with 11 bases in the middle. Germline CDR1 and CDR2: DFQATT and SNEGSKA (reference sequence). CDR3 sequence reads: CSGAGGYEQYF. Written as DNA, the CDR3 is TGCAGTGGCGCGGGCGGATACGAGCAGTACTTC.

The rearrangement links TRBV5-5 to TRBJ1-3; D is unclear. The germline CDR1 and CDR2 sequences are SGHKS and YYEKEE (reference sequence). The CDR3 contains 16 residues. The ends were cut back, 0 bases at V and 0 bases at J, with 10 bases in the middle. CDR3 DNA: TGTGCCAGCAGCTTGGGGCAGAGGAACTCTGGAAACACCATATATTTT. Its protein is CASSLGQRNSGNTIYF.

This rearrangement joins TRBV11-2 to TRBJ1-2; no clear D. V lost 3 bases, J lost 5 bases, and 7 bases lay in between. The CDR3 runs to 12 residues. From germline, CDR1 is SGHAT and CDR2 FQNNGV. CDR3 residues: CASSLGGYGYTF. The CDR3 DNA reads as TGTGCCAGCAGCTTGGGCGGTTATGGCTACACCTTC.

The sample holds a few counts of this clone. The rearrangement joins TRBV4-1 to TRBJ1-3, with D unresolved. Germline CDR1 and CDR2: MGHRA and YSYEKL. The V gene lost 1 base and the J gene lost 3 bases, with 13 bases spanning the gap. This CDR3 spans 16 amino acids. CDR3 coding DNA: TGCGCCAGCAGCCAAGTAGGCGGGGTGGGTGGAAACACCATATATTTT. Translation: CASSQVGGVGGNTIYF.

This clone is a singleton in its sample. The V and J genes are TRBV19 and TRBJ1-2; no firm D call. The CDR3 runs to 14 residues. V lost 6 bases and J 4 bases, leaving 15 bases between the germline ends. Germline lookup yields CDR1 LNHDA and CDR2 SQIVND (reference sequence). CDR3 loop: CASRKDGPGYGYTF. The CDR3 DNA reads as TGTGCCAGTAGGAAAGACGGGCCGGGCTATGGCTACACCTTC. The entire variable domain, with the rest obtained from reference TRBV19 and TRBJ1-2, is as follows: DGGITQSPKYLFRKEGQNVTLSCEQNLNHDAMYWYRQDPGQGLRLIYYSQIVNDFQKGDIAEGYSVSREKKESFPLTVTSAQKNPTAFYLCASRKDGPGYGYTFGSGTRLTVV.

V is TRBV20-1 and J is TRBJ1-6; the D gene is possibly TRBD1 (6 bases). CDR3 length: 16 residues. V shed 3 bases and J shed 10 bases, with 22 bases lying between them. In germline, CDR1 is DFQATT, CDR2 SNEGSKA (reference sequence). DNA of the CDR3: TGCAGTGCTAGTCGCCCCGGTCTGGGGGGCTACTCACCCCTCCACTTT. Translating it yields CSASRPGLGGYSPLHF.

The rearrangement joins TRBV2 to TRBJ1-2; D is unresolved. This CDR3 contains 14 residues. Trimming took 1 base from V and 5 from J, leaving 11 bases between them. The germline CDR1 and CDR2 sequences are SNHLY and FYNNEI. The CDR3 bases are TGTGCCAGCAGTGAAGTGGGGTACCCTTATGGCTACACCTTC. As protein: CASSEVGYPYGYTF.

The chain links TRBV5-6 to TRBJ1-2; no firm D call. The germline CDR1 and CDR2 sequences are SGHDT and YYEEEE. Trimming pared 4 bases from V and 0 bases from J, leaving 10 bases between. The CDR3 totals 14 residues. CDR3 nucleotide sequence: TGTGCCAGCAGCCCGAATGCTGCTAACTATGGCTACACCTTC. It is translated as CASSPNAANYGYTF.

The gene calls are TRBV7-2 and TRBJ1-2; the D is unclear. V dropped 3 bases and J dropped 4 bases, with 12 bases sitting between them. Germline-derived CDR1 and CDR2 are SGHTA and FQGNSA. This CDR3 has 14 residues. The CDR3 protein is CASSFQGPRYGYTF. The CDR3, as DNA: TGTGCCAGCAGCTTCCAAGGACCGCGCTATGGCTACACCTTC.

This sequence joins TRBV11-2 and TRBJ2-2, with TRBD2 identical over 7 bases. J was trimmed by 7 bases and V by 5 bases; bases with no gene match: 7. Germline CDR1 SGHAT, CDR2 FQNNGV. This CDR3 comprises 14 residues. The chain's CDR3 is CASSTGPGGGELFF. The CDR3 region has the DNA TGTGCCAGCAGCACCGGCCCGGGGGGCGGGGAGCTGTTTTTT.

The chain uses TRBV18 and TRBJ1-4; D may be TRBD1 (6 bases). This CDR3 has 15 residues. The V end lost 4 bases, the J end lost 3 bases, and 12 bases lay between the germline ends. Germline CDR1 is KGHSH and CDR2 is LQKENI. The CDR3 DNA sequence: TGTGCCAGCTCACTCCGGGACAACTCTAATGAAAAACTGTTTTTT. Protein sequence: CASSLRDNSNEKLFF.

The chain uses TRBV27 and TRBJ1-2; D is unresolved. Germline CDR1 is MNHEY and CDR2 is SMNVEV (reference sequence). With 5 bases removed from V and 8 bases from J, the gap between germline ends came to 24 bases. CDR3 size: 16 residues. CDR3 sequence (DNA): TGTGCCAGCAGTCCCTATGACACCCGTTTTGGTGAAGGCTACACCTTC. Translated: CASSPYDTRFGEGYTF.

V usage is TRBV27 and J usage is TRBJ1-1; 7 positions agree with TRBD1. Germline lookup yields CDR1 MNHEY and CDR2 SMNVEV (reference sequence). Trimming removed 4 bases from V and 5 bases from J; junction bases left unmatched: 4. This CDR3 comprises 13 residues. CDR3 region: CASSYRQGTEAFF. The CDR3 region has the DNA TGTGCCAGCAGTTACAGACAGGGAACTGAAGCTTTCTTT.

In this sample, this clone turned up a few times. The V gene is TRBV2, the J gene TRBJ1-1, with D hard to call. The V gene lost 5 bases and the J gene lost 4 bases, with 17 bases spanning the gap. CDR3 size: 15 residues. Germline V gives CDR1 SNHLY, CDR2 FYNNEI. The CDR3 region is CASSLFLAAGTEAFF. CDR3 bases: TGTGCCAGCAGTCTTTTCCTGGCCGCGGGCACTGAAGCTTTCTTT.

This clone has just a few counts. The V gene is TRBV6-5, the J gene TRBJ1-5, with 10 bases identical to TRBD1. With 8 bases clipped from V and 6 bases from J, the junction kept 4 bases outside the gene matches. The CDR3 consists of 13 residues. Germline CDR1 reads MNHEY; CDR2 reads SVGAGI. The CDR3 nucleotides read TGTGCCAGCCAGACAGGGGGCGGTCAGCCCCAGCATTTT. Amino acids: CASQTGGGQPQHF.

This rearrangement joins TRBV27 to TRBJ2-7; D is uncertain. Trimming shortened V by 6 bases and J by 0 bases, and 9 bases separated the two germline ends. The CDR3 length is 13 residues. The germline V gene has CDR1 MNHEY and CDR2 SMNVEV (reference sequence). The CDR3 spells CASRGLSSYEQYF. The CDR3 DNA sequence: TGTGCCAGCAGGGGTCTGAGCTCCTACGAGCAGTACTTC.

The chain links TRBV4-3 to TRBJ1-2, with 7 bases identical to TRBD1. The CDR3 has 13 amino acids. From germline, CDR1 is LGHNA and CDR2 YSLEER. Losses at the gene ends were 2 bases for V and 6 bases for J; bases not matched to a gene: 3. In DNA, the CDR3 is TGCGCCAGCAGCCAAAGGCAGGGGGATGGCTACACCTTC. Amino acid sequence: CASSQRQGDGYTF.

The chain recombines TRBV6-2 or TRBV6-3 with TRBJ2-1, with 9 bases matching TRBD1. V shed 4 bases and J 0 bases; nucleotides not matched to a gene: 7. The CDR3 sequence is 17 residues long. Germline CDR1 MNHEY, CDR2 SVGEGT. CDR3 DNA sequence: TGTGCCAGCAGTTTCAACAGGGGGCTCAGCTCCTACAATGAGCAGTTCTTC. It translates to CASSFNRGLSSYNEQFF.

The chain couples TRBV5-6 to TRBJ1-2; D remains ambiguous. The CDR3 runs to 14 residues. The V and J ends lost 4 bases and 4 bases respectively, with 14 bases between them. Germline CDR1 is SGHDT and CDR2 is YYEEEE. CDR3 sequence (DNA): TGTGCCAGCAGCACCGCCGCCAGGACCTATGGCTACACCTTC. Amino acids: CASSTAARTYGYTF.

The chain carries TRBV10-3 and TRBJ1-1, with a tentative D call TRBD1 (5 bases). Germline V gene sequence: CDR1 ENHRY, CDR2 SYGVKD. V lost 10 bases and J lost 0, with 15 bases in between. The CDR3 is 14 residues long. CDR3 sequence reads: CASLGEIMNTEAFF. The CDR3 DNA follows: TGTGCCAGCCTAGGGGAGATAATGAACACTGAAGCTTTCTTT.

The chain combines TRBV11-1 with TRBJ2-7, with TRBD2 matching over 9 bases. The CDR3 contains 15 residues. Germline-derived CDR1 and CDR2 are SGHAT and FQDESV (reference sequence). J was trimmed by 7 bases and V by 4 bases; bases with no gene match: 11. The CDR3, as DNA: TGTGCCAGCAGCTCACAATCGGGACTAGCTGGAGAGCAGTACTTC. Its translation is CASSSQSGLAGEQYF.

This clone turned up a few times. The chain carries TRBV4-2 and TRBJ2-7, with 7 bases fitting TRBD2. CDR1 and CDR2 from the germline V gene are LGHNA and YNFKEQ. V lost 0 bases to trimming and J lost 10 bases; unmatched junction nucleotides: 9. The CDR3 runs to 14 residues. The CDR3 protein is CASSQDLRDYEQYF. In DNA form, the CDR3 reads TGTGCCAGCAGCCAAGATCTGAGGGACTATGAACAGTACTTC.

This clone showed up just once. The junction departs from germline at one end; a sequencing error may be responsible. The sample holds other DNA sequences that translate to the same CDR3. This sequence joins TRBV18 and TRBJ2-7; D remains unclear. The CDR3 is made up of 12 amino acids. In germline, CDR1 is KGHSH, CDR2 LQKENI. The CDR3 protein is CASSPGAYEQYF. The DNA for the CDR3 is TGTGCCAGTTCACCAGGTGCCTACGAGCAGTACTTC.